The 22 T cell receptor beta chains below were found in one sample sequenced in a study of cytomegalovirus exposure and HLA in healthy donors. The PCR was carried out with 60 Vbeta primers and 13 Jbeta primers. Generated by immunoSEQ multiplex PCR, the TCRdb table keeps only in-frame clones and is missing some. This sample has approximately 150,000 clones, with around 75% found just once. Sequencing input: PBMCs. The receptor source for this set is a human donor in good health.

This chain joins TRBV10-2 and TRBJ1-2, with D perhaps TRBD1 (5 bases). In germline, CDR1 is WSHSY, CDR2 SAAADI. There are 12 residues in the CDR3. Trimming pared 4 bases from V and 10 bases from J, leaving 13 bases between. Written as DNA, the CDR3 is TGCGCCAGCAGTGCCGACAGACAACTCTACACCTTC. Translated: CASSADRQLYTF.

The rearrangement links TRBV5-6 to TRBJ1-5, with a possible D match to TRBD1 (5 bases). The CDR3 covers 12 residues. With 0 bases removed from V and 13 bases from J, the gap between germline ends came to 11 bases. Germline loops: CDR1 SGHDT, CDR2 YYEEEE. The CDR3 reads CASSLAAGPQHF. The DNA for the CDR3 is TGTGCCAGCAGCTTGGCCGCGGGGCCGCAGCATTTT. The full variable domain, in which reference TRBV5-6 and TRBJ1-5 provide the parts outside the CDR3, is DAGVTQSPTHLIKTRGQQVTLRCSPKSGHDTVSWYQQALGQGPQFIFQYYEEEERQRGNFPDRFSGHQFPNYSSELNVNALLLGDSALYLCASSLAAGPQHFGDGTRLSIL.

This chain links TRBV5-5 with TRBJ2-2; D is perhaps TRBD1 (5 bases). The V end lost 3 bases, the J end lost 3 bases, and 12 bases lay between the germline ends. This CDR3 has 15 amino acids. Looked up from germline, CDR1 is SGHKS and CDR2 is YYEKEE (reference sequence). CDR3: CASSSKGVYTGELFF. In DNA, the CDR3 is TGTGCCAGCAGCTCAAAAGGGGTGTACACCGGGGAGCTGTTTTTT. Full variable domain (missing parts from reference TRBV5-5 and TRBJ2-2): DAGVTQSPTHLIKTRGQQVTLRCSPISGHKSVSWYQQVLGQGPQFIFQYYEKEERGRGNFPDRFSARQFPNYSSELNVNALLLGDSALYLCASSSKGVYTGELFFGEGSRLTVL.

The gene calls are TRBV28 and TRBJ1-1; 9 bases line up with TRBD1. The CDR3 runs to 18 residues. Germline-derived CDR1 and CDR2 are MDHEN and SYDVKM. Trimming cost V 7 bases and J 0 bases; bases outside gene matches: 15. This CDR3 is CASTTQDRGEGLNTEAFF. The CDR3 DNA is TGTGCCAGCACCACTCAAGACAGGGGGGAGGGGTTGAACACTGAAGCTTTCTTT.

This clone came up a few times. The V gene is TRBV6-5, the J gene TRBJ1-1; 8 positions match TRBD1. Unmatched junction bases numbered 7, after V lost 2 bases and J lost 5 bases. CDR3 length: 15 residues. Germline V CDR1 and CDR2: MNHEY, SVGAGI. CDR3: CASSYGGQGGTEAFF. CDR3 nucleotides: TGTGCCAGCAGTTACGGCGGACAGGGCGGGACTGAAGCTTTCTTT.

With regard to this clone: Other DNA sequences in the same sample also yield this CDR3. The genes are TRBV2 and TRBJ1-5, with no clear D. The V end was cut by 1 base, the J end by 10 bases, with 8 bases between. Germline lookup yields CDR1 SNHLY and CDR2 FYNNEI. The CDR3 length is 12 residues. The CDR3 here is CASSEVGDPQHF. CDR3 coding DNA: TGTGCCAGCAGTGAAGTGGGAGACCCCCAGCATTTT.

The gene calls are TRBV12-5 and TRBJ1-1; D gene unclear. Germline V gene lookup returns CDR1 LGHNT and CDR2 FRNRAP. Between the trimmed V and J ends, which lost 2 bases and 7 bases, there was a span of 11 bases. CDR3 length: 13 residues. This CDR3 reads CASGLSTVGEAFF. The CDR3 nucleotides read TGTGCTAGTGGTTTGAGCACAGTGGGTGAAGCTTTCTTT.

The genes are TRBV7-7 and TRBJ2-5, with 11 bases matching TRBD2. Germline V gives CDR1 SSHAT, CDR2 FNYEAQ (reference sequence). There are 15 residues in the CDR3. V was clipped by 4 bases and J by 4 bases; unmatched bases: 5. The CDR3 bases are TGTGCCAGCAGCTCGACTAGCGGGGCGGTAGAGACCCAGTACTTC. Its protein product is CASSSTSGAVETQYF.

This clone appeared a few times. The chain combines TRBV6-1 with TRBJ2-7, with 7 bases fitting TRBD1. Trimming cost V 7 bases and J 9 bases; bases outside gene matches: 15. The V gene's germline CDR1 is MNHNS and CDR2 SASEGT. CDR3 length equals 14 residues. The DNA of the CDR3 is TGTGCCAGCATTACGTCACCGGGACAGTACTCGCAGTACTTC. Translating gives CASITSPGQYSQYF.

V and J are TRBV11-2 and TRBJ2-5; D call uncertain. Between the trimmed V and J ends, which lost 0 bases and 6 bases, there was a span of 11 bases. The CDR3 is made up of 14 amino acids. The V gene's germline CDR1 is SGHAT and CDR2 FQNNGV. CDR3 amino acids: CASSLDLSLQTQYF. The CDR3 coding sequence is TGTGCCAGCAGCTTAGATCTTAGCTTGCAGACCCAGTACTTC.

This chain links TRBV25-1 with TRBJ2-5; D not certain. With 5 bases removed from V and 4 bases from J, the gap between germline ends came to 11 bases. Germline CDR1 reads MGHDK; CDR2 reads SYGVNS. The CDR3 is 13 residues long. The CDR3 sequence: CASSSQDIETQYF. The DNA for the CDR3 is TGTGCCAGCAGTTCTCAGGATATAGAGACCCAGTACTTC.

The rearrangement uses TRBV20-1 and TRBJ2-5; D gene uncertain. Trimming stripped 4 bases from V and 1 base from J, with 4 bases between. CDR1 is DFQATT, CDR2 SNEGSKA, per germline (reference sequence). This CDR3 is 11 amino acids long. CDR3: CSATSQETQYF. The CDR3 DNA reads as TGCAGTGCTACCAGCCAAGAGACCCAGTACTTC.

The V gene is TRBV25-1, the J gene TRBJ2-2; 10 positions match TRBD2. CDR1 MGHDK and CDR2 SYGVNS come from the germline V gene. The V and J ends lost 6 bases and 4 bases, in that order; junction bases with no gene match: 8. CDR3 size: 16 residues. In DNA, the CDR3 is TGTGCCAGCAGCCCGGGACTAGCGTTACCCACCGGGGAGCTGTTTTTT. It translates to CASSPGLALPTGELFF.

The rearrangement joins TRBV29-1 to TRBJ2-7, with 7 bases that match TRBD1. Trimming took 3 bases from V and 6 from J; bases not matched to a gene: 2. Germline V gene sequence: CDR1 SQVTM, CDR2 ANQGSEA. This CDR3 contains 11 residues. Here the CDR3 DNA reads TGCAGCGTTGAGACAGGGCGCGAGCAGTACTTC. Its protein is CSVETGREQYF.

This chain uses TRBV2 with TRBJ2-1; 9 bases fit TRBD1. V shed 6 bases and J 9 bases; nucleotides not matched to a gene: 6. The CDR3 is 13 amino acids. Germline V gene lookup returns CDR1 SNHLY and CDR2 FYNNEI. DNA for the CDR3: TGTGCCAGCAGGGTCACAGGGGGCGGTGAGCAGTTCTTC. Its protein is CASRVTGGGEQFF. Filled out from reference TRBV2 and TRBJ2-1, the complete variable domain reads EPEVTQTPSHQVTQMGQEVILRCVPISNHLYFYWYRQILGQKVEFLVSFYNNEISEKSEIFDDQFSVERPDGSNFTLKIRSTKLEDSAMYFCASRVTGGGEQFFGPGTRLTVL.

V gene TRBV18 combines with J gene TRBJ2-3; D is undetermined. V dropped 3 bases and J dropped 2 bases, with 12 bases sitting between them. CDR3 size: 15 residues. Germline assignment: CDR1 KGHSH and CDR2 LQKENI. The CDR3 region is CASSPFGGDTDTQYF. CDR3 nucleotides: TGTGCCAGCTCACCTTTTGGCGGCGACACAGATACGCAGTATTTT.

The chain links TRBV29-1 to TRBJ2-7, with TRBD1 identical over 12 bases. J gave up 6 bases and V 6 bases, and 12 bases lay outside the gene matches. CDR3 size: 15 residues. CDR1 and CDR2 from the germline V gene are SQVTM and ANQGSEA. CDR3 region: CSVGNRGTGGSEQYF. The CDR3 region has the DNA TGCAGCGTAGGTAATCGGGGGACAGGGGGCTCCGAGCAGTACTTC.

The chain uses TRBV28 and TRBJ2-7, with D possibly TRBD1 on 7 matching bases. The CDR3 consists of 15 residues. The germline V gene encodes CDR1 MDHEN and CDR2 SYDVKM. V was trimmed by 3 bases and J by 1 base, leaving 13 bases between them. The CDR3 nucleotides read TGTGCCAGCAGTTTCAGGGGGGTTTCTTCCTACGAGCAGTACTTC. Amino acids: CASSFRGVSSYEQYF.

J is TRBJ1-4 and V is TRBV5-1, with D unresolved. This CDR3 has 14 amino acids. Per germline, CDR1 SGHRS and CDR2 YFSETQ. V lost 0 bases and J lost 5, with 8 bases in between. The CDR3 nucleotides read TGCGCCAGCAGCTTGGGGCAGAAAAATGAAAAACTGTTTTTT. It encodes CASSLGQKNEKLFF.

The CDR3 protein is CASSPGLAGETQYF. For the CDR3, the DNA is TGTGCCAGCAGCCCTGGACTAGCAGGGGAGACCCAGTACTTC. This chain joins TRBV5-4 and TRBJ2-5; 8 bases fit TRBD2. Trimming cost V 4 bases and J 5 bases; bases outside gene matches: 7. The CDR3 loop spans 14 amino acids. Germline CDR1 is SGHNT and CDR2 is YYREEE (reference sequence).

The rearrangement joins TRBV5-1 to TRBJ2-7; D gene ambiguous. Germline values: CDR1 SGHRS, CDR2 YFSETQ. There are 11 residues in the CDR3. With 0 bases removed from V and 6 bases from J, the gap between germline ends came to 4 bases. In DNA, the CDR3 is TGCGCCAGCAGCTTGGACGGCGAGCAGTACTTC. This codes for CASSLDGEQYF.

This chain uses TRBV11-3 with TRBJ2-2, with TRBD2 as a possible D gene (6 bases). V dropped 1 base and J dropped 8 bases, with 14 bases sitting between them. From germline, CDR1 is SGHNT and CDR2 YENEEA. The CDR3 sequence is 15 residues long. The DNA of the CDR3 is TGTGCCAGCAGCTTAGTCACAGGAGGGCAGGGGGAGCTGTTTTTT. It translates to CASSLVTGGQGELFF.